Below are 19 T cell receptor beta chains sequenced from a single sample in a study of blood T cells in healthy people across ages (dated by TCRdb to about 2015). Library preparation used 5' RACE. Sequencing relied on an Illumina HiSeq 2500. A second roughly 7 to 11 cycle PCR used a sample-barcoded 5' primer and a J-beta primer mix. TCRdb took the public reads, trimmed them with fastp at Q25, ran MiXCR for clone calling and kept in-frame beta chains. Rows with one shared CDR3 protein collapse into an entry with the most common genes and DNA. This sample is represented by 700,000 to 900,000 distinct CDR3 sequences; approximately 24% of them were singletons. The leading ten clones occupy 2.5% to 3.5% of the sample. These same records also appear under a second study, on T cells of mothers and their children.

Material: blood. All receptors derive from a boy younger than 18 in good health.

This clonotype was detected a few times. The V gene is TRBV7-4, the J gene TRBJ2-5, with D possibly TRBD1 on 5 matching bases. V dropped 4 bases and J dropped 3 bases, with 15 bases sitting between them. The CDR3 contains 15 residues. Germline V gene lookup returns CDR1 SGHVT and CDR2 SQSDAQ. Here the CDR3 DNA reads TGTGCCAGCAGCTACAGGCGACAGCCCGAAGAGACCCAGTACTTC. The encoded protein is CASSYRRQPEETQYF.

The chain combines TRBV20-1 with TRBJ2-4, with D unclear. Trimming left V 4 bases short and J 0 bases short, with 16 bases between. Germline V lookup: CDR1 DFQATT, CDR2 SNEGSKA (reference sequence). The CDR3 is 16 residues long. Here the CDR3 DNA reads TGCAGTGCTACCTTTTCAGGCGGTGGAGCCAAAAACATTCAGTACTTC. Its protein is CSATFSGGGAKNIQYF.

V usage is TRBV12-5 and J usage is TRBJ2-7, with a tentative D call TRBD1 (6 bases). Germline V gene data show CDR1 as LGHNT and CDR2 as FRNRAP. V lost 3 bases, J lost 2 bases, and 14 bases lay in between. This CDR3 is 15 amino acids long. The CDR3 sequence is CASGLMTQGPYEQYF. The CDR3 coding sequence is TGTGCTAGTGGTTTAATGACCCAGGGGCCCTACGAGCAGTACTTC. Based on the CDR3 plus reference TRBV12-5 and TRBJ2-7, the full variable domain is DARVTQTPRHKVTEMGQEVTMRCQPILGHNTVFWYRQTMMQGLELLAYFRNRAPLDDSGMPKDRFSAEMPDATLATLKIQPSEPRDSAVYFCASGLMTQGPYEQYFGPGTRLTVT.

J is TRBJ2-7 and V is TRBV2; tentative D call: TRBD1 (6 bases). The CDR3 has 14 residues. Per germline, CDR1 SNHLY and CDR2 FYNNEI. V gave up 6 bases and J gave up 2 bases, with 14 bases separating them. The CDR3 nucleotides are TGTGCCAGCAGCGCCGGGACAACTACCTACGAGCAGTACTTC. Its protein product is CASSAGTTTYEQYF.

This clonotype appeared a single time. The CDR3: CASSSQTSGTDTQYF. The CDR3 coding sequence is TGTGCCAGCAGCTCCCAGACTAGCGGCACAGATACGCAGTATTTT. This chain uses TRBV7-2 with TRBJ2-3; 8 nucleotides match TRBD2. The CDR3 runs to 15 residues. Per the germline V gene, CDR1 is SGHTA and CDR2 is FQGNSA. The V segment lost 4 bases and the J segment 1 base; nucleotides outside the gene matches: 4.

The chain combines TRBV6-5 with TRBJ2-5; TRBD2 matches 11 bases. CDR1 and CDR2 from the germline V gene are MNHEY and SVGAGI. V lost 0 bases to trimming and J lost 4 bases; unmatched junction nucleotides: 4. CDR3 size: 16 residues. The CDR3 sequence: CASSYSVAGGRETQYF. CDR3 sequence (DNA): TGTGCCAGCAGTTACTCTGTAGCGGGGGGGCGAGAGACCCAGTACTTC.

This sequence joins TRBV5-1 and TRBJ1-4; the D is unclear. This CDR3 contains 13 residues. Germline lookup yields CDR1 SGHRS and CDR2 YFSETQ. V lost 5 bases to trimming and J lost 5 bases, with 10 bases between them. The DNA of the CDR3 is TGCGCCAGCAGTATGGCCCGAAATGAAAAACTGTTTTTT. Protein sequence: CASSMARNEKLFF.

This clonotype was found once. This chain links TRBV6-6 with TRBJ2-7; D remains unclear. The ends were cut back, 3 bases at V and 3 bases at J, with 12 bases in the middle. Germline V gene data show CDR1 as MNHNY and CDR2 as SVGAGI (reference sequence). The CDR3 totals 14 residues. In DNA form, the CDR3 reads TGTGCCAGCAGTTATGGCGAAGGATACTACGAGCAGTACTTC. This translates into CASSYGEGYYEQYF.

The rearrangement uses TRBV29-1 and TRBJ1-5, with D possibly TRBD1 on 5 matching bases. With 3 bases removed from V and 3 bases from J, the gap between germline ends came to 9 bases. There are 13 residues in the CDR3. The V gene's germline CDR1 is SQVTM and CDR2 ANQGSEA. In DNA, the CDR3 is TGCAGCGTTGAGCTACAGGACAATCAGCCCCAGCATTTT. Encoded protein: CSVELQDNQPQHF.

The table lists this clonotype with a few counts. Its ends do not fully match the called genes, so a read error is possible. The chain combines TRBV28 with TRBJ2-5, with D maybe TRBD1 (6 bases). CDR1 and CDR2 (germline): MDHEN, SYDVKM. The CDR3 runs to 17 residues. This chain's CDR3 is CAGSPVDRSNPQETQYF. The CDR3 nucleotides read TGTGCCGGCAGCCCCGTCGACAGGTCAAACCCCCAAGAGACCCAGTACTTC.

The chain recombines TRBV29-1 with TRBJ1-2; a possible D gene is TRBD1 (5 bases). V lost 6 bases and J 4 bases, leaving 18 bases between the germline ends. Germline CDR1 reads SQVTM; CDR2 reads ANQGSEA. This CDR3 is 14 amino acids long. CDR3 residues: CSVNGQGVTYGYTF. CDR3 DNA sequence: TGCAGCGTAAATGGGCAGGGTGTCACCTATGGCTACACCTTC.

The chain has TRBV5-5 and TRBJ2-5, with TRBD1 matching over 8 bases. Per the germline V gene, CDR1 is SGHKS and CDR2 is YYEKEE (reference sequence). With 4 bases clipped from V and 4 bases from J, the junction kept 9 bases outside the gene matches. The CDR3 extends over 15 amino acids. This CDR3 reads CASSVQGAQGETQYF. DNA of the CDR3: TGTGCCAGCAGCGTTCAGGGGGCGCAAGGAGAGACCCAGTACTTC.

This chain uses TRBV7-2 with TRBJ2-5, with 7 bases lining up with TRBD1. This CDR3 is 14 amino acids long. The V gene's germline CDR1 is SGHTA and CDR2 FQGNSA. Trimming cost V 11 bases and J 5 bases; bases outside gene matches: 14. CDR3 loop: CAGSKGTARETQYF. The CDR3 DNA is TGTGCCGGGTCGAAAGGGACAGCTAGGGAGACCCAGTACTTC.

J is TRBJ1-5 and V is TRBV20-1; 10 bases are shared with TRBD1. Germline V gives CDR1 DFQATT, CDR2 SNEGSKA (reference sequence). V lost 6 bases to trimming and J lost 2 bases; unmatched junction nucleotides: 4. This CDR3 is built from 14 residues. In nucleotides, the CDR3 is TGCAGTGCAAGACAGGGGGCGGGCAATCAGCCCCAGCATTTT. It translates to CSARQGAGNQPQHF.

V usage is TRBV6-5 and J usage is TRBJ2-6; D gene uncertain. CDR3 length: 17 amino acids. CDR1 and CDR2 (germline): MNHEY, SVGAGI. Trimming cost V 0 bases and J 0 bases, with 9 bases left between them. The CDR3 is CASSYSNPGSGANVLTF. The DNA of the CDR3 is TGTGCCAGCAGTTACTCGAATCCTGGCTCTGGGGCCAACGTCCTGACTTTC.

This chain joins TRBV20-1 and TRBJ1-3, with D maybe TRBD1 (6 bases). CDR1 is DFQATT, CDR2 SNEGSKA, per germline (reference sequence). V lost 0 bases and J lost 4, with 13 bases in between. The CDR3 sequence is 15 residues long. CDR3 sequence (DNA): TGCAGTGCTAGAGATGCAGGGGACGCAGGAAACACCATATATTTT. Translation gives CSARDAGDAGNTIYF.

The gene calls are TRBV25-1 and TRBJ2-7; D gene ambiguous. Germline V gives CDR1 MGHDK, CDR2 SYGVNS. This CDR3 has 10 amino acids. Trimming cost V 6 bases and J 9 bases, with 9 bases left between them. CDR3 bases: TGTGCCAGCAGCCCAAAAGGGCAGTACTTC. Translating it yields CASSPKGQYF.

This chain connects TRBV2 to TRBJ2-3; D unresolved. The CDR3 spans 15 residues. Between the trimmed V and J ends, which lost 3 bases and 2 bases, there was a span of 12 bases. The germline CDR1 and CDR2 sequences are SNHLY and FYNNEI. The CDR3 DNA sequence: TGTGCCAGCAGTGACACTCCTACCTACACAGATACGCAGTATTTT. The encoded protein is CASSDTPTYTDTQYF. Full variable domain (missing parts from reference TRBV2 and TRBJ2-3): EPEVTQTPSHQVTQMGQEVILRCVPISNHLYFYWYRQILGQKVEFLVSFYNNEISEKSEIFDDQFSVERPDGSNFTLKIRSTKLEDSAMYFCASSDTPTYTDTQYFGPGTRLTVL.

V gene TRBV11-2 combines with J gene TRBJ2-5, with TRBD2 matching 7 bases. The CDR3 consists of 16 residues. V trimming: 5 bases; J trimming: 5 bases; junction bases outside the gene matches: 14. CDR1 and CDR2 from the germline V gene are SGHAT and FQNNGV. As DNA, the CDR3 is TGTGCCAGCAGCCTTCTCGCGGGGGTCACAGAGGAGACCCAGTACTTC. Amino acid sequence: CASSLLAGVTEETQYF.